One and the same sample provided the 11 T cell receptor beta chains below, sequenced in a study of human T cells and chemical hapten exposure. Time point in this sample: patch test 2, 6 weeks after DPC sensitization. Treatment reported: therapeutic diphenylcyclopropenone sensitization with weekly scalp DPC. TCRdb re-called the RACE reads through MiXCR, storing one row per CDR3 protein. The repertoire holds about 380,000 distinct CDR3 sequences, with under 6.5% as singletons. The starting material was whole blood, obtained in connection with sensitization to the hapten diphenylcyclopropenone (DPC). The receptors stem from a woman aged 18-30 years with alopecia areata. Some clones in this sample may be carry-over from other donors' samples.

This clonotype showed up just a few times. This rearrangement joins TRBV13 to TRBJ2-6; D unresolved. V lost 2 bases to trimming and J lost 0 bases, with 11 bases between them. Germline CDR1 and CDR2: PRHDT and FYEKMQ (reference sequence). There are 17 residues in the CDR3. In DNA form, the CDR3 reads TGTGCCAGCAGCTTACTCTCCCTTGGCTCTGGGGCCAACGTCCTGACTTTC. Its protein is CASSLLSLGSGANVLTF.

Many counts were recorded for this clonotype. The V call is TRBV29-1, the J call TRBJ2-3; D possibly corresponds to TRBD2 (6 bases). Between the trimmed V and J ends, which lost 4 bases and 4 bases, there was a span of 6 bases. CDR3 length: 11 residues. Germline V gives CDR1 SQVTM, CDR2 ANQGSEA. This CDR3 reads CSVGGADTQYF. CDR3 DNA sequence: TGCAGCGTTGGGGGGGCAGATACGCAGTATTTT.

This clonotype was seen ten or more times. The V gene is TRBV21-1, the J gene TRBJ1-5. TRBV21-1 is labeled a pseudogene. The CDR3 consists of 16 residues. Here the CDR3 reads CATTGLMWGFNQPQHF. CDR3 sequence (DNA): TGTGCCACCACCGGACTTATGTGGGGTTTCAATCAGCCCCAGCATTTT.

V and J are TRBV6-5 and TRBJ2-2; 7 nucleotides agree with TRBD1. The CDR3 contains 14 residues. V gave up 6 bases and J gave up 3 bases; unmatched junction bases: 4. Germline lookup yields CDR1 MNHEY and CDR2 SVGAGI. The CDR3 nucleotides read TGTGCCAGCAGGGGGGACAGATACACCGGGGAGCTGTTTTTT. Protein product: CASRGDRYTGELFF.

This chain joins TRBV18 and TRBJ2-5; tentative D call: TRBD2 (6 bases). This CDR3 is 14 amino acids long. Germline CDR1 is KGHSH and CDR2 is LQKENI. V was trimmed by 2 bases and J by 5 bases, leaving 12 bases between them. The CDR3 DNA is TGTGCCAGCTCACCAGAGTCTAGCGCGGAGACCCAGTACTTC. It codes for CASSPESSAETQYF.

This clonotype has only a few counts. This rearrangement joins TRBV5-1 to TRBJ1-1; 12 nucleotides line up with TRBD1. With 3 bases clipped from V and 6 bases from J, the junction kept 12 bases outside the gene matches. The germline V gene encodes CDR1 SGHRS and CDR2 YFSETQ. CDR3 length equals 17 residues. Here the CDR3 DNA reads TGCGCCAGCAGCTCCAGTCCCGGGACAGGGGGCACGGCTGAAGCTTTCTTT. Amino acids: CASSSSPGTGGTAEAFF.

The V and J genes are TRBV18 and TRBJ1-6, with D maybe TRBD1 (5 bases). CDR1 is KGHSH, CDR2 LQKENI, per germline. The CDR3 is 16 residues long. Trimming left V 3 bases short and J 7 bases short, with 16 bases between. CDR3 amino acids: CASSPAAGPGNSPLHF. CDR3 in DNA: TGTGCCAGCTCACCCGCGGCAGGGCCTGGAAATTCACCCCTCCACTTT.

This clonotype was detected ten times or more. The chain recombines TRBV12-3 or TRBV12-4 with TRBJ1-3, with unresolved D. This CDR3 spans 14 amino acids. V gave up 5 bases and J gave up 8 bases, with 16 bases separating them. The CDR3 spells CASSGSGSWDTIYF. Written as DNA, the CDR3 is TGTGCCAGCAGTGGGTCTGGGAGCTGGGACACCATATATTTT.

CDR3 DNA sequence: TGTGCCAGCTCTTGGGGACAGGCTGGTAGCAATCAGCCCCAGCATTTT. Translated: CASSWGQAGSNQPQHF. The J gene is TRBJ1-5, the V gene TRBV18, with 8 bases lining up with TRBD1. The CDR3 runs to 16 residues. Germline lookup yields CDR1 KGHSH and CDR2 LQKENI. V lost 6 bases, J lost 0 bases, and 7 bases stayed unmatched. The full variable domain, in which reference TRBV18 and TRBJ1-5 provide the parts outside the CDR3, is NAGVMQNPRHLVRRRGQEARLRCSPMKGHSHVYWYRQLPEEGLKFMVYLQKENIIDESGMPKERFSAEFPKEGPSILRIQQVVRGDSAAYFCASSWGQAGSNQPQHFGDGTRLSIL.

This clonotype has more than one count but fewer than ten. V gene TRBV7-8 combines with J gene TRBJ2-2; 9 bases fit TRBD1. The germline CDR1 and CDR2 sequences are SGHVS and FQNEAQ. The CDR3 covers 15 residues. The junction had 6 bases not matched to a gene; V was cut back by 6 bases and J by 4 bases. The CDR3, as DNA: TGTGCCAGCAGGGGGGACAGGGAGACCACCGGGGAGCTGTTTTTT. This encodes CASRGDRETTGELFF.

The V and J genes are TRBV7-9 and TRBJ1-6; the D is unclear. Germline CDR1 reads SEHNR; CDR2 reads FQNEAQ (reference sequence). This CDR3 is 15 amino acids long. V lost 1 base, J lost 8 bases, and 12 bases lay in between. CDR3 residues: CASSLGWMGDSPLHF. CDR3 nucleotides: TGTGCCAGCAGCTTAGGCTGGATGGGCGATTCACCCCTCCACTTT.